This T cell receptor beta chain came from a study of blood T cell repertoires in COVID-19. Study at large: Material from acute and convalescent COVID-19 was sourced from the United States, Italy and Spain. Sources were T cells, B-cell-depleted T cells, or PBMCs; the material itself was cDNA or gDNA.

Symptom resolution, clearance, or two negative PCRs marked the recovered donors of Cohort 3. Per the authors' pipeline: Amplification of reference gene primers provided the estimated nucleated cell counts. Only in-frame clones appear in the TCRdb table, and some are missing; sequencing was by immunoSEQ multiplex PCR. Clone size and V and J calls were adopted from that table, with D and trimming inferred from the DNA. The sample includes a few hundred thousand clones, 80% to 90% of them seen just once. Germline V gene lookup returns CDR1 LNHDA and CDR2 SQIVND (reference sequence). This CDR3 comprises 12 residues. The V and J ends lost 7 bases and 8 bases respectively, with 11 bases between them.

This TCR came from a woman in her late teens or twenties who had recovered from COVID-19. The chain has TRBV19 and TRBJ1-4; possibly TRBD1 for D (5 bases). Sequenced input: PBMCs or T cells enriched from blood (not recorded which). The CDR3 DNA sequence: TGTGCCAGTACAGGGATGGGAGAAAAACTGTTTTTT. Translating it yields CASTGMGEKLFF.